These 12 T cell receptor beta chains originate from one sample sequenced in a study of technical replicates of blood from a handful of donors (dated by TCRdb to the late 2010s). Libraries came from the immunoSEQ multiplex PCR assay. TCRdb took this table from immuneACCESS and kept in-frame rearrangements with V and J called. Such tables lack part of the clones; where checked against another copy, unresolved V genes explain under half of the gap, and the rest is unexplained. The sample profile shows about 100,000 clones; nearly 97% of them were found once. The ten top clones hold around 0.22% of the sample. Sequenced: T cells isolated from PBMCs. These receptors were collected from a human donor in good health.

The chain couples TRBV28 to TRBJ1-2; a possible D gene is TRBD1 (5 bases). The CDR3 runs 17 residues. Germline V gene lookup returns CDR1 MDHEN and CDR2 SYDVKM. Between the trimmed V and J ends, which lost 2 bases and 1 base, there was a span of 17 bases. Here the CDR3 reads CASSLGLGGLGNYGYTF. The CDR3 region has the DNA TGTGCCAGCAGTTTAGGATTGGGGGGTTTAGGTAACTATGGCTACACCTTC.

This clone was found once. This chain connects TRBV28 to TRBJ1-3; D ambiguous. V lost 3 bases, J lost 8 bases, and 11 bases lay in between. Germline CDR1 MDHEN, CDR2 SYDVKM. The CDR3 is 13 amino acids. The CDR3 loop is CASSFDKVDTIYF. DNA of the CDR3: TGTGCCAGCAGTTTTGACAAGGTCGACACCATATATTTT.

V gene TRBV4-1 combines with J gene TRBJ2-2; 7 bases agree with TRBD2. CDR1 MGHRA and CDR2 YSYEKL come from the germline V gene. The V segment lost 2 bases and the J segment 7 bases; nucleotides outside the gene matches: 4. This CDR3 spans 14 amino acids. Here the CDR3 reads CASSQSGTGGELFF. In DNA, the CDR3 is TGCGCCAGCAGCCAAAGCGGGACGGGCGGGGAGCTGTTTTTT.

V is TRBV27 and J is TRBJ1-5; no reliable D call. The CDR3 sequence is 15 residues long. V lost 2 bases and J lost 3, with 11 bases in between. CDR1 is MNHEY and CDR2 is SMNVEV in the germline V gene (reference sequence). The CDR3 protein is CASSLIGGINQPQHF. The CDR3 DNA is TGTGCCAGCAGTTTAATCGGCGGCATCAATCAGCCCCAGCATTTT.

CDR3: CASSPGTGYEQYF. The CDR3 DNA reads TGTGCCAGCAGCCCTGGGACAGGCTACGAGCAGTACTTC. The chain uses TRBV7-6 and TRBJ2-7; 8 nucleotides agree with TRBD1. Germline V gene lookup returns CDR1 SGHVS and CDR2 FNYEAQ. The CDR3 covers 13 residues. The junction had 3 bases not matched to a gene; V was cut back by 5 bases and J by 3 bases.

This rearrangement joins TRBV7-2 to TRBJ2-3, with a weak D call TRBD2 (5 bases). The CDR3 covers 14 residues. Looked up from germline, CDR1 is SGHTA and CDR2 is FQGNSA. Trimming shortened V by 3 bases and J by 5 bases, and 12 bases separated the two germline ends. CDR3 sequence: CASSLFRLKDTQYF. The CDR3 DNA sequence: TGTGCCAGCAGCTTGTTTCGACTAAAAGATACGCAGTATTTT.

The CDR3 DNA reads TGTGCCAGCAGCCTAAGGGAGGGAAGCCCTGAAAAACTGTTTTTT. Residues: CASSLREGSPEKLFF. The chain combines TRBV7-9 with TRBJ1-4; no clear D gene. Germline V gene data show CDR1 as SEHNR and CDR2 as FQNEAQ (reference sequence). The germline V and J ends were trimmed by 5 bases and 7 bases, with 17 bases remaining between them. The CDR3 has 15 amino acids.

The CDR3 sequence: CASSQGGLEAFF. In DNA form, the CDR3 reads TGTGCCAGCAGCCAAGGAGGGTTGGAAGCTTTCTTT. J is TRBJ1-1 and V is TRBV14, with unresolved D. This CDR3 is 12 amino acids long. Trimming took off 1 base at V and 8 bases at J, with 8 bases between the two ends. The V gene's germline CDR1 is SGHDN and CDR2 FVKESK.

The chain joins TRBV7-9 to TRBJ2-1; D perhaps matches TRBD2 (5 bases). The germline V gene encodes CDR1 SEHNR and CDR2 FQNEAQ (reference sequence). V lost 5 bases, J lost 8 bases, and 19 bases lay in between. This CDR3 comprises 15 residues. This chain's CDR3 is CASSMPGSSLDEQFF. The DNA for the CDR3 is TGTGCCAGCAGCATGCCGGGGAGTAGCTTAGATGAGCAGTTCTTC.

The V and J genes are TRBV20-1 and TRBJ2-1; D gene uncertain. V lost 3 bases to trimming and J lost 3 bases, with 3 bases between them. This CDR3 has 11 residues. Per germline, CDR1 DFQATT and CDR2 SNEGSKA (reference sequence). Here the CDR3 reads CSASRYNEQFF. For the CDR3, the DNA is TGCAGTGCTAGTCGCTACAATGAGCAGTTCTTC.

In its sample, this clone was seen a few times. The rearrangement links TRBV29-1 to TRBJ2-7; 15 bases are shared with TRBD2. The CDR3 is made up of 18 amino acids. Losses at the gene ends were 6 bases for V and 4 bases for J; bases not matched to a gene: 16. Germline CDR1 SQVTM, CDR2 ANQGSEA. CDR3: CSVRLRAWTSGGAYEQYF. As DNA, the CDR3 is TGCAGCGTCCGATTGCGGGCTTGGACTAGCGGGGGGGCTTACGAGCAGTACTTC.

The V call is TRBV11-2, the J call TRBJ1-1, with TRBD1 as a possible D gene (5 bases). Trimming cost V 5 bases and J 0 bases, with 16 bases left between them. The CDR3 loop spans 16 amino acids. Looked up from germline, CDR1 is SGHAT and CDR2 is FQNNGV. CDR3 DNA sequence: TGTGCCAGCAGCCCCAGGGTAAGGACTATGAACACTGAAGCTTTCTTT. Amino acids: CASSPRVRTMNTEAFF. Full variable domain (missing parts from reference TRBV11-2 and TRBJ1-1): EAGVAQSPRYKIIEKRQSVAFWCNPISGHATLYWYQQILGQGPKLLIQFQNNGVVDDSQLPKDRFSAERLKGVDSTLKIQPAKLEDSAVYLCASSPRVRTMNTEAFFGQGTRLTVV.